This T cell receptor (beta chain) is drawn from a study of CD8+ T cells in alopecia areata. cDNA reverse transcribed from extracted RNA served as the sequencing template. Measured with immunoSEQ multiplex PCR; TCRdb has only the in-frame clones, and not every one. Of about 200,000 clones listed, roughly 60% are singletons. From germline, CDR1 is SNHLY and CDR2 FYNNEI. With 5 bases removed from V and 6 bases from J, the gap between germline ends came to 7 bases. The CDR3 has 11 amino acids. This clone was recorded once. Indicated treatment: oral pan-JAK inhibitor, 5-10 mg twice daily. This TCR was sampled from a human donor with alopecia areata. The genes are TRBV2 and TRBJ1-1; D not certain. Sample: CD4+ T cells sorted from blood, taken at week 24, from a patient treated with tofacitinib. The CDR3 sequence is CASSWGPEAFF. DNA for the CDR3: TGTGCCAGCAGTTGGGGTCCTGAAGCTTTCTTT.